A selection of T cell receptor beta chains follows, all from one sample in a study of blood T cells in healthy people across ages. One entry per CDR3 protein results from TCRdb running MiXCR on the 5' RACE reads. The table records 1.5 million to 2 million distinct CDR3 sequences, approximately 28% of them present only once. Sequenced: blood. The receptor source for this set is a woman in her 30s in good health. CDR3s include the opening cysteine and the closing phenylalanine or tryptophan. Each record gives: J gene, V gene, D gene, clone size, CDR3 protein, CDR3 DNA. The D gene is left open where the match is weak. Clone size is shown for a subset of rows, as once, few, many or a class of expanded clone.

>TRBJ2-2|TRBV12-3/TRBV12-4|TRBD1|-
CASSRQGKVTGELFF
TGTGCCAGCAGTCGACAGGGGAAGGTCACCGGGGAGCTGTTTTTT
>TRBJ2-7|TRBV3-1|TRBD2|few
CASSQAGEIPEFYEQYF
TGTGCCAGCAGCCAGGCGGGGGAAATTCCCGAATTCTACGAGCAGTACTTC
>TRBJ2-7|TRBV6-1|-|many
CASSPRGQSYEQYF
TGTGCCAGCAGTCCCCGAGGACAGTCCTACGAGCAGTACTTC
>TRBJ1-5|TRBV7-8|TRBD1|-
CASSNHRGQQPQHF
TGTGCCAGCAGCAACCACAGGGGTCAACAGCCCCAGCATTTT
>TRBJ1-4|TRBV29-1|-|few
CSVEVRTVTNEKLFF
TGCAGCGTTGAAGTTCGGACAGTAACTAATGAAAAACTGTTTTTT
>TRBJ2-3|TRBV4-1|-|-
CASSQDQASLGNTQYF
TGCGCCAGCAGCCAAGATCAGGCGAGCCTGGGAAATACGCAGTATTTT
>TRBJ2-7|TRBV3-1|TRBD2|-
CASSQEASGSHEQYF
TGTGCCAGCAGCCAAGAAGCTAGCGGGAGTCACGAGCAGTACTTC
>TRBJ1-1|TRBV4-3|-|-
CASSLHAGINTEAFF
TGCGCCAGCAGCCTCCACGCAGGGATCAACACTGAAGCTTTCTTT
>TRBJ1-4|TRBV2|-|-
CASSDDRATNEKLFF
TGTGCCAGCAGCGACGACAGAGCAACTAATGAAAAACTGTTTTTT
>TRBJ1-5|TRBV13|-|-
CASSPREPNQPQHF
TGTGCCAGCAGCCCGCGGGAGCCCAATCAGCCCCAGCATTTT
>TRBJ2-7|TRBV6-6|TRBD1|-
CASSYLSGGGYEQYF
TGTGCCAGCAGTTACTTATCAGGGGGCGGGTACGAGCAGTACTTC
>TRBJ1-6|TRBV3-1|TRBD1|-
CASRATGHSPLHF
TGTGCCAGCAGGGCGACAGGGCACTCACCCCTCCACTTT
>TRBJ1-1|TRBV3-1|-|few
CASSLREVNTEAFF
TGTGCCAGCAGCCTCAGGGAGGTGAACACTGAAGCTTTCTTT
>TRBJ1-1|TRBV6-5|-|few
CASSRRRNTEAFF
TGTGCCAGCAGTCGCCGGAGGAACACTGAAGCTTTCTTT
>TRBJ2-3|TRBV7-2|TRBD2|-
CASSGTSGRLGDTQYF
TGTGCCAGCAGCGGGACTAGCGGGAGGTTGGGAGATACGCAGTATTTT
>TRBJ1-4|TRBV6-2/TRBV6-3|TRBD1|-
CASRYTGTVIGKLFF
TGTGCCAGCAGGTACACCGGGACAGTCATAGGAAAACTGTTTTTT
>TRBJ2-7|TRBV6-1|-|-
CASSEGVATSYEQYF
TGTGCCAGCAGTGAAGGGGTAGCGACGTCCTACGAGCAGTACTTC
>TRBJ2-7|TRBV18|-|-
CASSLFVRVGDEQYF
TGTGCCAGCTCTCTTTTTGTCCGGGTTGGAGACGAGCAGTACTTC
>TRBJ2-7|TRBV5-5|-|once
CASSFNGGGRSYNEQYF
TGTGCCAGCAGCTTTAATGGGGGAGGTCGCTCCTACAATGAGCAGTACTTC
>TRBJ1-2|TRBV28|-|-
CASEAGVNYGYTF
TGTGCCAGCGAGGCAGGGGTAAACTATGGCTACACCTTC
>TRBJ2-2|TRBV7-7|TRBD2|-
CASSSTSATGELFF
TGTGCCAGCAGCTCCACTAGCGCCACCGGGGAGCTGTTTTTT
>TRBJ2-5|TRBV5-7|TRBD1|few
CASSYTRDRAIETQYF
TGTGCCAGCAGCTACACCCGGGACAGGGCGATAGAGACCCAGTACTTC
>TRBJ1-1|TRBV7-8|-|few
CASSQQRQAAFF
TGTGCCAGCAGCCAGCAGAGACAGGCAGCTTTCTTT
>TRBJ2-1|TRBV5-5|TRBD1|-
CASSYGQGSSYNEQFF
TGTGCCAGCAGCTACGGACAGGGGAGCTCCTACAATGAGCAGTTCTTC
>TRBJ2-5|TRBV18|-|-
CASSPSGTEQETQYF
TGTGCCAGCTCACCTTCCGGGACTGAGCAAGAGACCCAGTACTTC
>TRBJ2-3|TRBV5-6|-|few
CARSSPAGDLDTQYF
TGTGCCCGCAGCTCCCCAGCTGGAGATTTGGATACGCAGTATTTT
>TRBJ1-5|TRBV7-2|-|-
CASSDTPNQPQHF
TGTGCCAGCAGCGATACACCAAATCAGCCCCAGCATTTT
>TRBJ2-7|TRBV7-2|-|few
CASSLHPRSEQYF
TGTGCCAGCAGCCTTCACCCTCGTAGCGAGCAGTACTTC
>TRBJ2-5|TRBV7-9|TRBD2|-
CASSLNSGYKETQYF
TGTGCCAGCAGCTTGAATAGCGGGTATAAAGAGACCCAGTACTTC
>TRBJ2-1|TRBV29-1|TRBD2|-
CSGTNDSGRARNEQFF
TGCAGCGGGACAAATGATAGCGGGAGGGCCAGAAATGAGCAGTTCTTC
>TRBJ1-4|TRBV11-2|-|few
CASSRGPRPNEKLFF
TGTGCCAGCAGCCGAGGGCCCAGACCCAATGAAAAACTGTTTTTT
>TRBJ2-3|TRBV9|TRBD2|once
CAGSAWTSGNADTRYF
TGTGCCGGCAGCGCCTGGACTAGCGGGAATGCAGATACGCGGTATTTT
>TRBJ1-1|TRBV5-1|TRBD1|few
CASSLGGYDRGRTFF
TGCGCCAGCAGCTTGGGGGGCTATGACAGGGGGCGGACTTTCTTT
>TRBJ1-2|TRBV5-1|TRBD1|few
CASSQQGADGYTF
TGCGCCAGCAGCCAACAGGGGGCGGATGGCTACACCTTC
>TRBJ2-1|TRBV4-1|-|-
CASSHVQMADNEQFF
TGCGCCAGCAGCCATGTTCAGATGGCCGACAATGAGCAGTTCTTC
>TRBJ2-3|TRBV7-6|TRBD2|few
CASSRFSGGGTDTQYF
TGTGCCAGCAGCCGCTTTTCCGGGGGGGGCACAGATACGCAGTATTTT
>TRBJ2-4|TRBV2|-|many
CASRKRSGGSNIQYF
TGTGCCAGCAGAAAAAGGTCCGGGGGATCAAACATTCAGTACTTC